The 25 T cell receptor beta chains reported below all come from one sample, sequenced in a study of shared clonotypes between healthy human individuals. In the naive CD8 group, cells lacked CD45RO and were positively selected for CCR7, so terminally differentiated effector memory CD45RA+ cells were left out. TCRdb's copy holds only in-frame clones and misses some; the assay was immunoSEQ multiplex PCR. The sample has about 2.1 million clones, around 93% seen once. The material sequenced was naive CD8+ T cells from PBMCs. These receptors were collected from a man between 18 and 29 years old in good health. Some clones in this sample may be carry-over from other donors' samples.

This rearrangement joins TRBV15 to TRBJ2-2, with D perhaps matching TRBD1 (5 bases). The CDR3 is 13 residues long. CDR1 is LNHNV and CDR2 is YYDKDF in the germline V gene (reference sequence). Trimming pared 8 bases from V and 4 bases from J, leaving 11 bases between. CDR3 in DNA: TGTGCCACCGCAGGGTCCGGCACCGGGGAGCTGTTTTTT. It is translated as CATAGSGTGELFF.

The chain couples TRBV25-1 to TRBJ2-7; no clear D. Trimming pared 5 bases from V and 1 base from J, leaving 12 bases between. The CDR3 sequence is 14 residues long. The germline V gene encodes CDR1 MGHDK and CDR2 SYGVNS. The CDR3 DNA follows: TGTGCCAGCAGTCCTACCATTGGTTCCTACGAGCAGTACTTC. Protein product: CASSPTIGSYEQYF.

The J gene is TRBJ2-7, the V gene TRBV19; TRBD1 might be the D (7 bases). V gave up 3 bases and J gave up 6 bases, with 15 bases separating them. The CDR3 consists of 14 residues. CDR1 LNHDA and CDR2 SQIVND come from the germline V gene (reference sequence). The CDR3: CASSIMAGQLEQYF. The CDR3 nucleotides read TGTGCCAGTAGTATTATGGCGGGACAGCTCGAGCAGTACTTC. The complete variable domain, with remaining parts taken from reference TRBV19 and TRBJ2-7, reads DGGITQSPKYLFRKEGQNVTLSCEQNLNHDAMYWYRQDPGQGLRLIYYSQIVNDFQKGDIAEGYSVSREKKESFPLTVTSAQKNPTAFYLCASSIMAGQLEQYFGPGTRLTVT.

This clone was seen just once. The gene calls are TRBV27 and TRBJ2-5; 14 nucleotides align to TRBD2. The J call is uncertain, as TRBJ2-7 better fits the DNA end. Germline CDR1 MNHEY, CDR2 SMNVEV (reference sequence). CDR3 size: 17 residues. CDR3 sequence reads: CASSSGTSGSDTYEQYF. CDR3 DNA: TGTGCCAGCAGTTCCGGGACTAGCGGGAGTGATACCTACGAGCAGTACTTC.

V is TRBV13 and J is TRBJ2-3; 9 positions agree with TRBD2. Trimming took 4 bases from V and 6 from J; bases not matched to a gene: 5. Per the germline V gene, CDR1 is PRHDT and CDR2 is FYEKMQ (reference sequence). This CDR3 is 14 amino acids long. CDR3 in DNA: TGTGCCAGCAGCTCTCGGCTAGCGGGGGATACGCAGTATTTT. Translation: CASSSRLAGDTQYF.

Note on this clone: Other nucleotide sequences in the sample specify the same CDR3. The chain joins TRBV9 to TRBJ2-7; 7 nucleotides align to TRBD1. The V segment lost 5 bases and the J segment 0 bases; nucleotides outside the gene matches: 5. This CDR3 is built from 14 residues. Germline loops: CDR1 SGDLS, CDR2 YYNGEE. In nucleotides, the CDR3 is TGTGCCAGCAGTCGGACAGGTAGCTCCTACGAGCAGTACTTC. Translating it yields CASSRTGSSYEQYF.

This sequence joins TRBV11-3 and TRBJ1-5; maybe TRBD1 (6 bases). The CDR3 length is 16 residues. V gave up 3 bases and J gave up 1 base, with 13 bases separating them. CDR1 is SGHNT and CDR2 is YENEEA in the germline V gene. The CDR3 loop reads CASSFFRGQSNQPQHF. CDR3 nucleotide sequence: TGTGCCAGCAGCTTCTTCAGGGGCCAAAGCAATCAGCCCCAGCATTTT.

The chain recombines TRBV6-1 with TRBJ1-5, with D unresolved. This CDR3 spans 14 amino acids. V lost 5 bases, J lost 0 bases, and 8 bases lay in between. Germline lookup yields CDR1 MNHNS and CDR2 SASEGT. The CDR3 region is CASSLGLSNQPQHF. The CDR3 DNA reads as TGTGCCAGCAGTTTAGGCCTTAGCAATCAGCCCCAGCATTTT.

The rearrangement links TRBV7-2 to TRBJ2-5, with D perhaps TRBD2 (5 bases). The germline V gene encodes CDR1 SGHTA and CDR2 FQGNSA. The V gene lost 5 bases and the J gene lost 2 bases, with 12 bases spanning the gap. This CDR3 region has 14 residues. The CDR3 loop reads CASSARLSQETQYF. The CDR3 DNA reads TGTGCCAGCAGCGCGAGACTAAGTCAAGAGACCCAGTACTTC. The entire variable domain, with the rest obtained from reference TRBV7-2 and TRBJ2-5, is as follows: GAGVSQSPSNKVTEKGKDVELRCDPISGHTALYWYRQSLGQGLEFLIYFQGNSAPDKSGLPSDRFSAERTGGSVSTLTIQRTQQEDSAVYLCASSARLSQETQYFGPGTRLLVL.

This clone has a single count. The chain employs TRBV19 and TRBJ1-4; TRBD1 matches 7 bases. The germline CDR1 and CDR2 sequences are LNHDA and SQIVND (reference sequence). CDR3 length: 16 residues. With 5 bases clipped from V and 1 base from J, the junction kept 7 bases outside the gene matches. This chain's CDR3 is CASSPDREGTNEKLFF. The CDR3 nucleotides are TGTGCCAGTAGTCCCGACAGGGAAGGAACTAATGAAAAACTGTTTTTT. The full variable domain, rest sourced from reference TRBV19 and TRBJ1-4, is DGGITQSPKYLFRKEGQNVTLSCEQNLNHDAMYWYRQDPGQGLRLIYYSQIVNDFQKGDIAEGYSVSREKKESFPLTVTSAQKNPTAFYLCASSPDREGTNEKLFFGSGTQLSVL.

This rearrangement joins TRBV29-1 to TRBJ2-2; D unclear. The germline CDR1 and CDR2 sequences are SQVTM and ANQGSEA. The CDR3 runs to 12 residues. Trimming shortened V by 5 bases and J by 1 base, and 5 bases separated the two germline ends. The CDR3 DNA is TGCAGCGTTAAGGGGAACACCGGGGAGCTGTTTTTT. Translating gives CSVKGNTGELFF.

The CDR3 spells CASSYGGLAGVHEQYF. CDR3 nucleotide sequence: TGTGCCAGCAGTTATGGCGGGCTAGCGGGAGTACACGAGCAGTACTTC. The rearrangement links TRBV6-5 to TRBJ2-7; 10 positions match TRBD2. Germline trimming cut 3 bases from V and 5 bases from J; bases unmatched to any gene: 10. Germline assignment: CDR1 MNHEY and CDR2 SVGAGI. This CDR3 has 16 amino acids.

The chain recombines TRBV5-1 with TRBJ2-7, with 14 nucleotides matching TRBD2. CDR1 and CDR2 from the germline V gene are SGHRS and YFSETQ. The CDR3 contains 17 residues. V lost 4 bases to trimming and J lost 5 bases; unmatched junction nucleotides: 11. CDR3 sequence: CASSPPGTSGSANEQYF. In DNA, the CDR3 is TGCGCCAGCAGCCCGCCCGGGACTAGCGGGAGCGCCAACGAGCAGTACTTC.

CDR3: CASSVHRIQRTGRNTEAFF. The CDR3, as DNA: TGTGCCAGCAGTGTACACCGGATTCAGAGGACAGGGAGGAACACTGAAGCTTTCTTT. The V gene is TRBV6-1, the J gene TRBJ1-1; TRBD1 agrees at 8 bases. The CDR3 runs 19 residues. V lost 4 bases and J lost 1; bases outside the gene matches: 17. Germline lookup yields CDR1 MNHNS and CDR2 SASEGT.

In its sample, this clone was seen a few times. The gene calls are TRBV5-6 and TRBJ2-2; D gene unclear. V lost 1 base and J lost 0, with 7 bases in between. CDR3 length: 15 amino acids. CDR1 is SGHDT, CDR2 YYEEEE, per germline. The CDR3 reads CASSLFTANTGELFF. In nucleotides, the CDR3 is TGTGCCAGCAGCTTGTTCACAGCGAACACCGGGGAGCTGTTTTTT.

The chain recombines TRBV11-2 with TRBJ2-1, with 8 bases identical to TRBD1. The V gene end was trimmed by 4 bases and the J gene end by 12 bases; junction bases not matched to a gene: 2. This CDR3 comprises 11 residues. Germline lookup yields CDR1 SGHAT and CDR2 FQNNGV. The CDR3 region has the DNA TGTGCCAGCAGCTCTGGACAGGGGCAGTTCTTC. Protein sequence: CASSSGQGQFF.

The chain recombines TRBV29-1 with TRBJ2-3; D unclear. The germline V and J ends were trimmed by 7 bases and 5 bases, with 7 bases remaining between them. CDR3 length: 10 residues. From germline, CDR1 is SQVTM and CDR2 ANQGSEA. The CDR3 here is CSAFLDTQYF. The CDR3 DNA is TGCAGCGCGTTTCTAGATACGCAGTATTTT.

This clone has just a few counts. This chain connects TRBV11-2 to TRBJ1-1; perhaps TRBD1 as D (5 bases). There are 14 residues in the CDR3. Trimming removed 7 bases from V and 5 bases from J, with 17 bases in between. Germline CDR1 reads SGHAT; CDR2 reads FQNNGV. CDR3 coding DNA: TGTGCCAGCAAAGAAGGGGTGGAGTGGACTGAAGCTTTCTTT. Its translation is CASKEGVEWTEAFF.

In this sample, this clone turned up once. The V call is TRBV4-3, the J call TRBJ2-7, with TRBD1 matching over 7 bases. The CDR3 totals 14 residues. Germline CDR1 LGHNA, CDR2 YSLEER. After removal of 1 base from V and 6 bases from J, the junction contained 6 bases not matched to a gene. CDR3: CASSQGLTGPEQYF. In DNA form, the CDR3 reads TGCGCCAGCAGCCAAGGACTGACAGGGCCCGAGCAGTACTTC.

This clone showed up just a few times. The junction differs from germline at one of its ends, possibly a read error. CDR3 sequence: CASSLTQGALDIF. The CDR3 DNA sequence: TGTGCCAGCAGTTTAACCCAAGGGGCTCTGGACATTTTT. The chain recombines TRBV28 with TRBJ1-5; a possible D gene is TRBD1 (5 bases). The length of the CDR3 is 13 residues. CDR1 and CDR2 from the germline V gene are MDHEN and SYDVKM.

V usage is TRBV27 and J usage is TRBJ2-1; 8 bases match TRBD1. The CDR3 contains 14 residues. Unmatched junction bases numbered 10, after V lost 7 bases and J lost 8 bases. Germline assignment: CDR1 MNHEY and CDR2 SMNVEV (reference sequence). CDR3 residues: CASTFRTGYDEQFF. CDR3 coding DNA: TGTGCCAGCACCTTTAGGACAGGGTACGATGAGCAGTTCTTC.

V gene TRBV27 combines with J gene TRBJ2-2; D ambiguous. The CDR3 runs 14 residues. V gave up 11 bases and J gave up 0 bases, with 13 bases separating them. Germline V gives CDR1 MNHEY, CDR2 SMNVEV (reference sequence). As DNA, the CDR3 is TGTGCCTCCCAGTGGGCCGCGAACACCGGGGAGCTGTTTTTT. Translating it yields CASQWAANTGELFF.

The chain recombines TRBV5-1 with TRBJ1-4; no firm D call. Germline CDR1 reads SGHRS; CDR2 reads YFSETQ. V lost 4 bases and J 0 bases, leaving 7 bases between the germline ends. The CDR3 loop spans 14 amino acids. CDR3 in amino acids: CASSPTTTNEKLFF. The CDR3 DNA reads as TGCGCCAGCAGCCCTACGACAACTAATGAAAAACTGTTTTTT.

This clone was seen only a few times. Other DNA sequences of this sample code for an identical CDR3. This chain connects TRBV9 to TRBJ1-5; unclear D gene. Germline CDR1 reads SGDLS; CDR2 reads YYNGEE. Trimming removed 0 bases at V and 4 bases at J, with 5 bases between. The CDR3 length is 13 residues. CDR3 residues: CASSVAGNQPQHF. DNA for the CDR3: TGTGCCAGCAGCGTAGCGGGTAATCAGCCCCAGCATTTT.

The chain has TRBV2 and TRBJ2-7, with D uncertain. The CDR3 loop spans 15 amino acids. Germline V lookup: CDR1 SNHLY, CDR2 FYNNEI. With 6 bases removed from V and 5 bases from J, the gap between germline ends came to 20 bases. This CDR3 is CASRQNAGLNDEQYF. CDR3 in DNA: TGTGCCAGCAGACAAAACGCCGGCCTAAATGACGAGCAGTACTTC.